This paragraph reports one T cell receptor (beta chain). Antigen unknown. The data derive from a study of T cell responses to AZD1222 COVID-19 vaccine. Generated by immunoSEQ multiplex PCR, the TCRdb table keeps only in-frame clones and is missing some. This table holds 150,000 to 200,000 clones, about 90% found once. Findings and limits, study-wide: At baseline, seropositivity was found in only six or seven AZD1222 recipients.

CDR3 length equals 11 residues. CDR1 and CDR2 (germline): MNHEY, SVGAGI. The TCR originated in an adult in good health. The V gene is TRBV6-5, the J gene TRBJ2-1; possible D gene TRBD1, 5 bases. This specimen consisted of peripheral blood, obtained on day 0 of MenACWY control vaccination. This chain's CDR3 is CASRQGQPVFF. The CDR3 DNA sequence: TGTGCTTCTAGGCAGGGTCAGCCCGTGTTCTTC.